The 27 T cell receptor beta chains listed next were all sequenced from one sample in a study of T-cell memory formation after mild COVID-19. One entry per CDR3 protein, called by TCRdb with MiXCR from the 5' RACE reads. Here the sample spans hundreds of thousands of distinct CDR3 sequences, around a quarter being singletons. The sequenced material came from PBMCs or a T cell subset sorted from them (not recorded which). Receptors were obtained from an adult woman who had mild COVID-19 (a few samples of this study predate the infection). Cell type and time point are not known.

This clonotype was seen only a few times. V is TRBV11-3 and J is TRBJ2-7; D ambiguous. The CDR3 runs to 13 residues. Trimming removed 3 bases at V and 6 bases at J, with 12 bases between. Germline lookup yields CDR1 SGHNT and CDR2 YENEEA. This CDR3 is CASSFLRPSEQYF. CDR3 nucleotide sequence: TGTGCCAGCAGCTTCCTCCGTCCTAGCGAGCAGTACTTC.

The chain is built from TRBV10-3 and TRBJ1-1; weak D call: TRBD1 (5 bases). With 1 base removed from V and 1 base from J, the gap between germline ends came to 7 bases. CDR1 and CDR2 from the germline V gene are ENHRY and SYGVKD. The CDR3 has 14 residues. CDR3 in DNA: TGTGCCATCAGTGAGTTGGGACCGAACACTGAAGCTTTCTTT. Protein product: CAISELGPNTEAFF.

This clonotype was found a few times. This chain joins TRBV12-3 or TRBV12-4 and TRBJ1-1, with a possible D match to TRBD1 (6 bases). This CDR3 contains 12 residues. V was pared by 6 bases and J by 7 bases, with 12 bases between. CDR3 residues: CASSQGQGEAFF. The DNA for the CDR3 is TGTGCCAGCAGCCAGGGGCAGGGTGAAGCTTTCTTT.

This clonotype has more than one count but fewer than ten. CDR3 bases: TGCGCCAGCAGCCAAGATGGGAGGGGAAACTACGAGCAGTACTTC. Amino acids: CASSQDGRGNYEQYF. The chain carries TRBV4-1 and TRBJ2-7; 7 nucleotides agree with TRBD2. The CDR3 runs to 15 residues. CDR1 is MGHRA and CDR2 is YSYEKL in the germline V gene. V dropped 0 bases and J dropped 3; count of bases not matched to a gene: 5.

A few counts support this clonotype. V gene TRBV7-8 combines with J gene TRBJ2-3; TRBD2 is a possible D gene (6 bases). V dropped 1 base and J dropped 0 bases, with 8 bases sitting between them. This CDR3 region has 15 residues. The germline gives CDR1 SGHVS, CDR2 FQNEAQ. CDR3 in DNA: TGTGCCAGCAGCTTAGGACTAGTCAGCACAGATACGCAGTATTTT. Translation: CASSLGLVSTDTQYF.

This clonotype was found a few times. The chain has TRBV7-8 and TRBJ1-1, with 12 bases matching TRBD1. With 5 bases clipped from V and 2 bases from J, the junction kept 15 bases outside the gene matches. The CDR3 has 19 amino acids. CDR1 SGHVS and CDR2 FQNEAQ come from the germline V gene. The CDR3 sequence is CASSLSRFGTGGSNTEAFF. The DNA of the CDR3 is TGTGCCAGCAGCCTTAGCCGTTTCGGGACAGGGGGCTCCAACACTGAAGCTTTCTTT.

The genes are TRBV5-6 and TRBJ2-7, with D maybe TRBD2 (5 bases). This CDR3 region has 15 residues. Trimming removed 4 bases at V and 4 bases at J, with 18 bases between. CDR1 and CDR2 from the germline V gene are SGHDT and YYEEEE. CDR3 coding DNA: TGTGCCAGCAGCCGCAGCGGCGGAGAGGAATACGAGCAGTACTTC. Its protein is CASSRSGGEEYEQYF.

The chain has TRBV7-9 and TRBJ2-5; TRBD2 agrees at 12 bases. The CDR3 length is 17 residues. Germline lookup yields CDR1 SEHNR and CDR2 FQNEAQ (reference sequence). V was clipped by 5 bases and J by 5 bases; unmatched bases: 12. CDR3 loop: CASSPRSSGRAAETQYF. CDR3 bases: TGTGCCAGCAGCCCACGATCTAGCGGGAGGGCCGCGGAGACCCAGTACTTC.

This chain uses TRBV4-1 with TRBJ2-3, with 11 positions matching TRBD2. Germline values: CDR1 MGHRA, CDR2 YSYEKL. The CDR3 has 16 amino acids. The V segment lost 4 bases and the J segment 3 bases; nucleotides outside the gene matches: 6. CDR3 region: CASSLSGGAGTDTQYF. For the CDR3, the DNA is TGCGCCAGCAGCCTTAGCGGGGGGGCTGGGACAGATACGCAGTATTTT.

The CDR3 DNA sequence: TGTGCCAGCAGCCTAGCGGGACTGTCCGACAATGAGCAGTTCTTC. This codes for CASSLAGLSDNEQFF. This chain joins TRBV5-4 and TRBJ2-1; 9 nucleotides align to TRBD2. Germline V gene lookup returns CDR1 SGHNT and CDR2 YYREEE (reference sequence). Trimming took 4 bases from V and 5 from J; bases not matched to a gene: 7. This CDR3 spans 15 amino acids. Filled out from reference TRBV5-4 and TRBJ2-1, the complete variable domain reads ETGVTQSPTHLIKTRGQQVTLRCSSQSGHNTVSWYQQALGQGPQFIFQYYREEENGRGNFPPRFSGLQFPNYSSELNVNALELDDSALYLCASSLAGLSDNEQFFGPGTRLTVL.

The chain recombines TRBV4-2 with TRBJ1-6; tentatively, D is TRBD1 (5 bases). The ends were cut back, 1 base at V and 7 bases at J, with 23 bases in the middle. Germline V lookup: CDR1 LGHNA, CDR2 YNFKEQ. The CDR3 has 19 residues. CDR3 in amino acids: CASSQVYLPGRMTNSPLHF. In DNA form, the CDR3 reads TGTGCCAGCAGCCAAGTATATCTTCCGGGACGCATGACGAATTCACCCCTCCACTTT.

The CDR3 sequence is CASSVGHRDQDHEQFF. The CDR3 bases are TGTGCCAGCAGCGTAGGCCACCGGGACCAAGACCATGAGCAGTTCTTC. The chain joins TRBV9 to TRBJ2-1; D is perhaps TRBD1 or TRBD2 (5 bases each). The CDR3 is 16 residues long. V shed 0 bases and J shed 8 bases, with 18 bases lying between them. From germline, CDR1 is SGDLS and CDR2 YYNGEE.

This clonotype has a handful of counts. The rearrangement uses TRBV7-9 and TRBJ1-1; the D gene is possibly TRBD1 (5 bases). This CDR3 comprises 13 residues. V lost 2 bases, J lost 11 bases, and 15 bases lay in between. Germline V lookup: CDR1 SEHNR, CDR2 FQNEAQ (reference sequence). The CDR3 DNA reads TGTGCCAGCAGCTTACAGGGTCAAGGGTTGGCTTTCTTT. Amino acid sequence: CASSLQGQGLAFF.

As DNA, the CDR3 is TGTGCCACCAGTGATCCAGGCGGGAGGGCCCGAGAGACCCAGTACTTC. This codes for CATSDPGGRARETQYF. V usage is TRBV24-1 and J usage is TRBJ2-5; 9 bases are a match to TRBD2. The CDR3 loop spans 16 amino acids. Germline V gene lookup returns CDR1 KGHDR and CDR2 SFDVKD. Trimming cost V 3 bases and J 4 bases; bases outside gene matches: 8.

The rearrangement uses TRBV6-5 and TRBJ1-5; maybe TRBD1 (5 bases). The V end was cut by 0 bases, the J end by 0 bases, with 15 bases between. The germline gives CDR1 MNHEY, CDR2 SVGAGI. The CDR3 has 18 amino acids. The CDR3 sequence: CASSYSSPGRYSNQPQHF. CDR3 nucleotides: TGTGCCAGCAGTTACTCATCCCCGGGGCGCTATAGCAATCAGCCCCAGCATTTT.

The J gene is TRBJ2-1, the V gene TRBV18, with a possible D match to TRBD1 (6 bases). V shed 5 bases and J shed 5 bases, with 13 bases lying between them. CDR1 is KGHSH, CDR2 LQKENI, per germline. CDR3 size: 14 residues. CDR3 region: CASSRGTLNNEQFF. CDR3 nucleotides: TGTGCCAGCTCAAGGGGGACACTGAACAATGAGCAGTTCTTC.

V gene TRBV6-5 combines with J gene TRBJ2-1; D unresolved. V was pared by 5 bases and J by 5 bases, with 22 bases between. This CDR3 comprises 17 residues. Germline V gene data show CDR1 as MNHEY and CDR2 as SVGAGI. The CDR3 DNA reads TGTGCCAGCAGTCGCACCATCATAGGGCTTGTGAACAATGAGCAGTTCTTC. Translation: CASSRTIIGLVNNEQFF.

This chain links TRBV7-2 with TRBJ1-2; tentative D call: TRBD1 (5 bases). Germline CDR1 reads SGHTA; CDR2 reads FQGNSA. V lost 6 bases to trimming and J lost 5 bases, with 10 bases between them. CDR3 size: 12 residues. CDR3 in DNA: TGTGCCAGCAGAATCAGGGATTATGGCTACACCTTC. Translating gives CASRIRDYGYTF.

The V gene is TRBV20-1, the J gene TRBJ2-3; 8 bases are a match to TRBD1. With V trimmed by 3 bases and J by 5 bases, 4 bases remained unmatched. The CDR3 sequence is 13 residues long. CDR1 is DFQATT and CDR2 is SNEGSKA in the germline V gene (reference sequence). DNA for the CDR3: TGCAGTGCTAGGGGGACAGGTGTAGATACGCAGTATTTT. Translating it yields CSARGTGVDTQYF.

V and J are TRBV7-3 and TRBJ2-5; D gene unclear. The CDR3 spans 14 residues. Germline V gives CDR1 SGHTA, CDR2 FQGTGA. V gave up 2 bases and J gave up 5 bases, with 12 bases separating them. CDR3 in DNA: TGTGCCAGCAGCTTAGCGGTTTCCAGGGAGACCCAGTACTTC. Protein sequence: CASSLAVSRETQYF.

This clonotype was recorded a few times. The gene calls are TRBV9 and TRBJ2-1; D gene unclear. V lost 3 bases and J 12 bases, leaving 10 bases between the germline ends. Germline V gene data show CDR1 as SGDLS and CDR2 as YYNGEE. CDR3 length: 11 residues. The CDR3 DNA is TGTGCCAGCAGCGACGCTTCCCCGCAGTTCTTC. Protein: CASSDASPQFF.

The CDR3 DNA sequence: TGTGCCAGCAGCCAAGGGGAAGGGGAGGACGAGCAGTACTTC. Amino acids: CASSQGEGEDEQYF. The chain links TRBV4-2 to TRBJ2-7, with D perhaps TRBD2 (6 bases). V shed 1 base and J shed 5 bases, with 12 bases lying between them. The CDR3 has 14 residues. Looked up from germline, CDR1 is LGHNA and CDR2 is YNFKEQ.

The sample holds many counts of this clonotype. The rearrangement links TRBV20-1 to TRBJ2-7, with D unclear. Germline CDR1 and CDR2: DFQATT and SNEGSKA (reference sequence). The CDR3 contains 10 residues. The V gene lost 0 bases and the J gene lost 5 bases, with 2 bases spanning the gap. The CDR3 DNA sequence: TGCAGTGCTAGAGATAACGAGCAGTACTTC. Protein product: CSARDNEQYF.

The gene calls are TRBV20-1 and TRBJ2-2, with a possible D match to TRBD2 (7 bases). Trimming cost V 0 bases and J 1 base, with 21 bases left between them. The germline CDR1 and CDR2 sequences are DFQATT and SNEGSKA (reference sequence). This CDR3 has 19 amino acids. CDR3 residues: CSARDATGGSGGNTGELFF. CDR3 in DNA: TGCAGTGCTAGAGATGCGACAGGAGGGTCGGGAGGGAACACCGGGGAGCTGTTTTTT.

V usage is TRBV7-8 and J usage is TRBJ2-3, with D maybe TRBD2 (5 bases). The germline V and J ends were trimmed by 5 bases and 0 bases, with 18 bases remaining between them. The CDR3 is 17 amino acids. Germline V CDR1 and CDR2: SGHVS, FQNEAQ. The CDR3 DNA follows: TGTGCCAGCAGCCCGCGACTACTTCGAGCTAGCACAGATACGCAGTATTTT. This translates into CASSPRLLRASTDTQYF.

This clonotype was recorded a few times. The chain combines TRBV6-4 with TRBJ1-1, with D perhaps TRBD1 (5 bases). Trimming left V 8 bases short and J 0 bases short, with 10 bases between. The CDR3 extends over 13 amino acids. Germline CDR1 and CDR2: MRHNA and SNTAGT. The CDR3 sequence is CASSYRMNTEAFF. The DNA of the CDR3 is TGTGCCAGCTCTTACAGGATGAACACTGAAGCTTTCTTT.

This clonotype was observed a handful of times. The conserved phenylalanine or tryptophan normally closing the CDR3 is absent here, so this likely arose from a read error. V gene TRBV29-1 combines with J gene TRBJ1-1; 9 bases are shared with TRBD1. Trimming cost V 4 bases and J 6 bases; bases outside gene matches: 6. Germline values: CDR1 SQVTM, CDR2 ANQGSEA. This CDR3 contains 13 residues. The CDR3 region has the DNA TGCAGCGTTGTCACAGGGGGCTTCGCTGAAGCTTTCATT. Translation gives CSVVTGGFAEAFI.